The clone carrying this T cell receptor (beta chain) appeared a few times. What it binds is unknown. Samples came from axillary lymph nodes draining the breast cancer. TCRdb reprocessed the multiplex PCR reads via MiXCR and lists one record per CDR3 protein. The sample consists of approximately 230,000 distinct CDR3 sequences, less than 35% of them appearing once. This specimen comes from a study of breast tumors, draining lymph nodes, adjacent tissues. Broader study findings: Most tumor T cells seemingly derive from lymph node, then expand in tumor. Tumor and nontumor repertoires were significantly more similar in luminal-like than in basal-like breast cancer. Tumor TCR diversity was below lymph nodes but above nontumor tissue. Tumor T cell lymph node origin was a supported hypothesis, not proven.

This clonotype was obtained from a female donor with breast cancer. Some clones in this sample may be carry-over from other donors' samples. Sequencing was done on a sample of axillary lymph node tissue.

The CDR3: CSVGVRGRNTEAFF. The CDR3 DNA reads TGCAGCGTTGGGGTTCGGGGGCGGAACACTGAAGCTTTCTTT. This chain uses TRBV29-1 with TRBJ1-1; D perhaps matches TRBD1 (6 bases). Trimming pared 4 bases from V and 1 base from J, leaving 13 bases between. In germline, CDR1 is SQVTM, CDR2 ANQGSEA. The CDR3 contains 14 residues.